This T cell receptor beta chain emerged from a study of blood T cells in healthy people across ages. For the second PCR, which ran for about 7 to 11 cycles, a sample-barcoded 5' primer and a J-beta primer mix were used. TCRdb processed the 5' RACE reads anew with MiXCR; each CDR3 protein has one entry. The top ten hold around 0.75% of the sample, which has about 1 million distinct CDR3 sequences, under 30% seen once. The study recruited healthy Caucasian donors from Russia who were aged about 6 to 95. The CDR3 sequence is 18 residues long. Germline V gene data show CDR1 as LGHNA and CDR2 as YSLEER. V lost 4 bases to trimming and J lost 4 bases; unmatched junction nucleotides: 16. These data also featured in a second study, about T cells of mothers and their children.

The receptor was derived from a girl aged 2 to 10 in good health. The sequencing sample was made of blood. The chain employs TRBV4-3 and TRBJ2-3; 8 bases map to TRBD2. Here the CDR3 reads CASSPSSGGPQDPDTQYF. In DNA, the CDR3 is TGCGCCAGCAGCCCCTCAAGCGGGGGACCACAGGACCCAGATACGCAGTATTTT.